A selection of T cell receptor beta chains follows, all from one sample in a study of blood T cell repertoires in COVID-19. Clones were read by immunoSEQ multiplex PCR, and TCRdb kept only the in-frame ones, dropping some. The sample holds approximately 400,000 clones; approximately 90% are singletons and the top ten take 10% to 15%. The sample consisted of peripheral blood. The receptors shown here come from a woman in her forties or fifties with COVID-19, enrolled during active disease. CDR3s include the opening cysteine and the closing phenylalanine or tryptophan. D genes are given only for firm matches. Clone size is stated in some rows and not others, as once, few, many or a class when expanded.

clone_size | j_call | d_call | v_call | cdr3_nt | cdr3_aa
NA | TRBJ2-1 | TRBD1 | TRBV3-1/TRBV3-2 | TGTGCCAGCAGCCAAGCGGGACAGGGAGGAAATGAGCAGTTCTTC | CASSQAGQGGNEQFF
NA | TRBJ2-1 | TRBD2 | TRBV5-4 | TGTGCCAGCAGCGATACTGCGGGGGGCGCCTACAATGAGCAGTTCTTC | CASSDTAGGAYNEQFF
few | TRBJ1-3 | NA | TRBV7-9 | TGTGCCAGCAGCCCGACCGACCGGGAGGCCGGAAACACCATATATTTT | CASSPTDREAGNTIYF
NA | TRBJ2-3 | TRBD2 | TRBV10-3 | TGTGCCATCAGTGAGAGACATAGCGGGGGGACCACAGATACGCAGTATTTT | CAISERHSGGTTDTQYF
NA | TRBJ1-2 | TRBD1 | TRBV29-1 | TGCAGCGTTGTCCTCAGGGGGGATAGCTATGGCTACACCTTC | CSVVLRGDSYGYTF
NA | TRBJ2-2 | TRBD1 | TRBV14 | TGTGCCAGCAGCCAATTGGACAGGGCGGTCGGGGAGCTGTTTTTT | CASSQLDRAVGELFF
NA | TRBJ1-2 | NA | TRBV6-6 | TGTGCCAGCAACATCGGGGGGGCGTATGGCTACACCTTC | CASNIGGAYGYTF
NA | TRBJ1-1 | NA | TRBV5-1 | TGCGCCAGCAGCTTTGGTGAACAGTCTAATGAAGCTTTCTTT | CASSFGEQSNEAFF
once | TRBJ1-1 | TRBD1 | TRBV11-2 | TGTGCCAGCAGCTTAGATGGGGACAGGGTCACTGAAGCTTTCTTT | CASSLDGDRVTEAFF
NA | TRBJ2-7 | TRBD2 | TRBV7-9 | TGTGCCAGCAGCCCGTTAGCTGGGAGGGTCTCCTACGAGCAGTACTTC | CASSPLAGRVSYEQYF
NA | TRBJ2-1 | TRBD1 | TRBV2 | TGTGCCAGCATGCCGGCCGGGACAGGGGGCGATGAGCAGTTCTTC | CASMPAGTGGDEQFF
NA | TRBJ2-1 | TRBD1 | TRBV28 | TGTGCCAGCAGTTTAGGACAGGGTCCCAATGAGCAGTTCTTC | CASSLGQGPNEQFF
NA | TRBJ2-1 | NA | TRBV19 | TGTGCCAGTAGTATCAGTACCCCACCCGATGAGCAGTTCTTC | CASSISTPPDEQFF
NA | TRBJ1-6 | NA | TRBV11-2 | TGTGCCAGCAGCTCCCCGGGACTGAGAAGGATCACCCTCCACTTT | CASSSPGLRRITLHF
NA | TRBJ1-1 | NA | TRBV30 | TGTGCCTGGAGTGTACCCGGGACAGAAGCTTTCTTT | CAWSVPGTEAFF
NA | TRBJ2-7 | TRBD1 | TRBV6-5 | TGTGCCACCTACGGGGACAGGGCCGAGCAGTACTTC | CATYGDRAEQYF
NA | TRBJ2-1 | NA | TRBV9 | TGTGCCAGCAGCGTAGATTGGAGGGAGCCCGGCCCCTACAATGAGCAGTTCTTC | CASSVDWREPGPYNEQFF
NA | TRBJ2-3 | NA | TRBV20-1 | TGCAGTGCTAGTGGAACAGGGTTGACAGATACGCAGTATTTT | CSASGTGLTDTQYF
NA | TRBJ2-3 | NA | TRBV5-4 | TGTGCCAGCAGCTCGAGACAGGGAGGAGATACGCAGTATTTT | CASSSRQGGDTQYF
once | TRBJ2-7 | TRBD1 | TRBV7-8 | TGTGCCAGCAGCCCACGACAGGGCGGCGAGCAGTACTTC | CASSPRQGGEQYF
NA | TRBJ2-7 | TRBD1 | TRBV5-5 | TGTGCCAGCAGCTTGGTACCGGGACAGGGGGCTTTGGAGCAGTACTTC | CASSLVPGQGALEQYF
NA | TRBJ2-1 | TRBD2 | TRBV11-2 | TGTGCCAGCACCCTGGCGGGGGGCTACAATGAGCAGTTCTTC | CASTLAGGYNEQFF
NA | TRBJ2-7 | TRBD1 | TRBV11-2 | TGTGCCAGCAGCTTAGTGGGACAGGGGATCTACGAGCAGTACTTC | CASSLVGQGIYEQYF
NA | TRBJ2-2 | TRBD1 | TRBV19 | TGTGCCAGTATCGCTAGGGGACAGGGGAAGGCCGGGGAGCTGTTTTTT | CASIARGQGKAGELFF
NA | TRBJ2-7 | NA | TRBV5-1 | TGCGCCAGCAGTCCGAGTTCCATCTCCTCCTACGAGCAGTACTTC | CASSPSSISSYEQYF
NA | TRBJ2-3 | NA | TRBV5-1 | TGCGCCAGCAGCGTGGCCAGACAGGCGAAAAGAGCGGATACGCAGTATTTT | CASSVARQAKRADTQYF
NA | TRBJ1-1 | TRBD1 | TRBV6-2/TRBV6-3 | TGTGCCAGCAGTTACACTATGGACAGGGCCGGGATTGACACTGAAGCTTTCTTT | CASSYTMDRAGIDTEAFF
NA | TRBJ2-7 | NA | TRBV2 | TGTGCCAGCAGTGACTACAGGGTCTACGAGCAGTACTTC | CASSDYRVYEQYF
once | TRBJ2-2 | NA | TRBV19 | TGTGCCATCAGAGACAGAGGCACCGGGGAGCTGTTTTTT | CAIRDRGTGELFF
NA | TRBJ2-5 | NA | TRBV19 | TGTGCCAGTAGTAGCGGAGAGACCCAGTACTTC | CASSSGETQYF
NA | TRBJ2-1 | TRBD2 | TRBV5-1 | TGCGCCAGCAGCTCTCCTCCCGGGGGGGCCCTGACCTACAATGAGCAGTTCTTC | CASSSPPGGALTYNEQFF
few | TRBJ2-1 | NA | TRBV2 | TGTGCCAGCAGTGAAGGGCCCCCAGTCAATGAGCAGTTCTTC | CASSEGPPVNEQFF
NA | TRBJ2-7 | NA | TRBV5-6 | TGTGCCAGCAGCATGACAGCCGGCGAGCAGTACTTC | CASSMTAGEQYF
NA | TRBJ2-7 | TRBD2 | TRBV18 | TGTGCCAGCTCACCAGGGACTAGCTTCGAGCAGTACTTC | CASSPGTSFEQYF
NA | TRBJ1-3 | NA | TRBV28 | TGTGCCAGCAGTTTAGTACAGGCCCGTCTATATGGTGGAAACACCATATATTTT | CASSLVQARLYGGNTIYF
NA | TRBJ2-7 | NA | TRBV11-2 | TGTGCCAGCAGCTCGGCAGGGTACGAGCAGTACTTC | CASSSAGYEQYF
NA | TRBJ2-3 | NA | TRBV5-6 | TGTGCCAGCAGCTCGGACACCCAAATTACGCAGTATTTT | CASSSDTQITQYF
NA | TRBJ2-7 | NA | TRBV2 | TGTGCCAGCATCCAACGGAGGGTGAGCGAGCAGTACTTC | CASIQRRVSEQYF
NA | TRBJ2-2 | TRBD2 | TRBV10-3 | TGTGCCATCAGGGCCCCATCGCTGGCGGGGGGGCAATCCGGGGAGCTGTTTTTT | CAIRAPSLAGGQSGELFF
NA | TRBJ1-2 | NA | TRBV6-6 | TGTGCCAGCAAACCCCCGGGGGAAGGCTATGGCTACACCTTC | CASKPPGEGYGYTF
NA | TRBJ2-3 | TRBD1 | TRBV27 | TGTGCCAGCAGTGGGTTACAGGGGGATGATACGCAGTATTTT | CASSGLQGDDTQYF
NA | TRBJ2-2 | NA | TRBV6-5 | TGTGCCAGCAGTAGGACAGCTTTCACCGGGGAGCTGTTTTTT | CASSRTAFTGELFF
NA | TRBJ2-7 | NA | TRBV21-1 | TGTGCCAGCACCCCCGGGGGGCAGGGGAGGTCCTACGAGCAGTACTTC | CASTPGGQGRSYEQYF
NA | TRBJ1-1 | TRBD1 | TRBV14 | TGTGCCAGCAGCCATCCCGTTGAGACAGGGCGTACTGAAGCTTTCTTT | CASSHPVETGRTEAFF
NA | TRBJ1-4 | NA | TRBV5-1 | TGCGCCAGCAGCTTCAGCGCTGGTGAAAAACTGTTTTTT | CASSFSAGEKLFF
NA | TRBJ2-1 | TRBD1 | TRBV13 | TGTGCCAGCAGCTTAGATGAGGGGGCATCATACAATGAGCAGTTCTTC | CASSLDEGASYNEQFF
NA | TRBJ2-6 | TRBD1 | TRBV5-1 | TGCGCCAGCAACAAGGGACAGGGGGTCGGAGGGGCCAACGTCCTGACTTTC | CASNKGQGVGGANVLTF
NA | TRBJ1-1 | TRBD1 | TRBV9 | TGTGCCAGTACGACAGGGGTGAACACTGAAGCTTTCTTT | CASTTGVNTEAFF
few | TRBJ1-1 | NA | TRBV2 | TGTGCCAGCAGATACACGGGGGGCACTGAAGCTTTCTTT | CASRYTGGTEAFF
NA | TRBJ2-7 | NA | TRBV2 | TGTGCCAGCGGAGTCTCCCCAGCATACGAGCAGTACTTC | CASGVSPAYEQYF
NA | TRBJ1-1 | TRBD1 | TRBV7-9 | TGTGCCAGCAGTCGGGGGACAGGGTTTGAAGCTTTCTTT | CASSRGTGFEAFF
NA | TRBJ1-2 | NA | TRBV6-5 | TGTGCCAGCGGCGGGAGGAGGGGGAACTATGGCTACACCTTC | CASGGRRGNYGYTF
NA | TRBJ1-2 | TRBD1 | TRBV6-5 | TGTGCCAGCAGTTACTCGGAGGGGACAGATGGCTACACCTTC | CASSYSEGTDGYTF
NA | TRBJ2-7 | NA | TRBV11-2 | TGTGCCAGCACACCAGTTCGAGAGCAGTACTTC | CASTPVREQYF
NA | TRBJ2-3 | TRBD2 | TRBV6-5 | TGTGCCAGCACGTCTAGCGGGGAGAGCACAGATACGCAGTATTTT | CASTSSGESTDTQYF
NA | TRBJ2-7 | TRBD2 | TRBV5-4 | TGTGCCAGCAGCCCCGGACTAGCGGGGGTTAGCTCCTACGAGCAGTACTTC | CASSPGLAGVSSYEQYF
NA | TRBJ2-7 | NA | TRBV12-2 | TGTGCAAGTCGTCTTCTAGCGGGGGCACTCTACGAGCAGTACTTC | CASRLLAGALYEQYF
once | TRBJ1-6 | NA | TRBV7-2 | TGTGCCAGCAGCTCGGGATTGACACTTTATAATTCACCCCTCCACTTT | CASSSGLTLYNSPLHF
NA | TRBJ1-2 | NA | TRBV3-1/TRBV3-2 | TGTGCCAGCAGAAACTCCAACGGACAGCAGACTACTCTCCCCCCTTTAGCTAACTATGGCTACACCTTC | CASRNSNGQQTTLPPLANYGYTF